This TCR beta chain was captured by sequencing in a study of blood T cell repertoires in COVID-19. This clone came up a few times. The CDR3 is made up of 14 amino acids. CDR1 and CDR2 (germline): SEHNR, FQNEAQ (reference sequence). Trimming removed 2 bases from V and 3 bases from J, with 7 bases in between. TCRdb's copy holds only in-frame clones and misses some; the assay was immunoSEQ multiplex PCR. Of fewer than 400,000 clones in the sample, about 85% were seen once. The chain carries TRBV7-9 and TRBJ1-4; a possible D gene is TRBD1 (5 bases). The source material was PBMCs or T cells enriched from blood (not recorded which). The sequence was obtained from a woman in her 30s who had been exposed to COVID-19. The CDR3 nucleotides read TGTGCCAGCAGCTTACAGGGATCTAATGAAAAACTGTTTTTT. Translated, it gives CASSLQGSNEKLFF.